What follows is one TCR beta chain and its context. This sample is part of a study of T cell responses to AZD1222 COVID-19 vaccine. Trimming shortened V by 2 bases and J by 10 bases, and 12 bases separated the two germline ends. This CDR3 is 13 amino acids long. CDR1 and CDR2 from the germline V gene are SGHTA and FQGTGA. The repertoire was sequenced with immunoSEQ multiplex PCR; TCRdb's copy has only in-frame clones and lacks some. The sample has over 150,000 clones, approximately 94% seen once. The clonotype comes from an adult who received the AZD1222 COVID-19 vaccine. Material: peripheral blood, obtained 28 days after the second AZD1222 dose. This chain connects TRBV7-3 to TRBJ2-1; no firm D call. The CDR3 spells CASSLGPLKEQFF. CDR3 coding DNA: TGTGCCAGCAGCTTAGGGCCCCTCAAGGAGCAGTTCTTC. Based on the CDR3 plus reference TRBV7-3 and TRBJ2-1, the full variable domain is GAGVSQTPSNKVTEKGKYVELRCDPISGHTALYWYRQSLGQGPEFLIYFQGTGAADDSGLPNDRFFAVRPEGSVSTLKIQRTERGDSAVYLCASSLGPLKEQFFGPGTRLTVL.